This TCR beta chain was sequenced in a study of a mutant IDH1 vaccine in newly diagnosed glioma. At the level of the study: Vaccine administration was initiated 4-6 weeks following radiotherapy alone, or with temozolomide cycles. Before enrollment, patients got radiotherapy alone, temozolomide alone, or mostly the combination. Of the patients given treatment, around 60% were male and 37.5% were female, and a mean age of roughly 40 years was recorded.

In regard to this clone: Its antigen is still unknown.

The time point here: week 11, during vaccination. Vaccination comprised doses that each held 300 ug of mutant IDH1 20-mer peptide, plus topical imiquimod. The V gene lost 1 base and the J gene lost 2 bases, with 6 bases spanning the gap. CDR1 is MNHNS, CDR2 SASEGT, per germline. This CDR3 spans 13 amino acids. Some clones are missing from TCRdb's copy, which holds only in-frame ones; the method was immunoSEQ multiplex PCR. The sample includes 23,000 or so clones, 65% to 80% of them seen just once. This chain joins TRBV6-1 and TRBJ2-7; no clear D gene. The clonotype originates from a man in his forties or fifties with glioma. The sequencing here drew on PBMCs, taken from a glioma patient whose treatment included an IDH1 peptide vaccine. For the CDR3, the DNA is TGTGCCAGCAGTGAAGGGGATACCTACGAGCAGTACTTC. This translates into CASSEGDTYEQYF.